This T cell receptor (beta chain) came from a study of tissue T cells after allogeneic stem cell transplantation. Autopsy tissues spanned esophagus to rectum, liver, skin, and lymphoid organs including spleen. The CDR3 runs 12 residues. Germline CDR1 is GTSNPN and CDR2 is SVGIG (reference sequence). The V gene lost 5 bases and the J gene lost 5 bases, with 12 bases spanning the gap. The protocol was immunoSEQ multiplex PCR, while the TCRdb copy is restricted to in-frame clones and leaves out a portion. The sample has 9,500 to 15,000 clones, approximately 63% seen once. With regard to this clone: Antigen unknown.

Study-wide findings and caveats: Only a limited share of tissue TCRs appeared in blood or spleen. Few T cell clones were shared across patients, but motif clusters showed tissue-specific shared signatures.

The chain employs TRBV30 and TRBJ2-5; TRBD2 is a possible D gene (5 bases). The sample in question was tissue from the right colon, obtained at autopsy. This clonotype originated in a woman aged 18 to 55 with breast cancer. In nucleotides, the CDR3 is TGTGCCTGGTTTCTAGCCATCGAGACCCAGTACTTC. The encoded protein is CAWFLAIETQYF.